This T cell receptor (beta chain) is from a study of early stage breast cancer tumors. The CDR3 extends over 14 amino acids. Germline V gene sequence: CDR1 SGHRS, CDR2 YFSETQ. With 5 bases clipped from V and 1 base from J, the junction kept 4 bases outside the gene matches. Using immunoSEQ multiplex PCR, the repertoire was profiled, and TCRdb retains in-frame clones only, with some absent. The profile shows more than 55,000 clones, more than 70% of them singletons. The source of this sequence is a person between 35 and 49 years old with breast cancer. The material sequenced was blood. This rearrangement joins TRBV5-1 to TRBJ2-3; 7 nucleotides match TRBD1. This chain's CDR3 is CASRPTGRTDTQYF. CDR3 DNA: TGCGCCAGCAGACCGACAGGGCGCACAGATACGCAGTATTTT.